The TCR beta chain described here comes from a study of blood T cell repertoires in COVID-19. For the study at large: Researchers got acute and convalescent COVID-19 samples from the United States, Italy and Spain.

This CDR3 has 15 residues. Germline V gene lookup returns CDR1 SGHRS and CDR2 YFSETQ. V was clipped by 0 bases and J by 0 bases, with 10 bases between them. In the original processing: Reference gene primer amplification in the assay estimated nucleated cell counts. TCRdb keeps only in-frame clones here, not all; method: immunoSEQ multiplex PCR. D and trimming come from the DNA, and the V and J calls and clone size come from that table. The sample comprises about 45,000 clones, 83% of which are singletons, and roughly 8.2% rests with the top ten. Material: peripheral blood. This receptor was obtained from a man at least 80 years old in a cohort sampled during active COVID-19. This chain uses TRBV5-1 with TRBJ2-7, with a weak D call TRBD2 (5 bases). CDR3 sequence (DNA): TGCGCCAGCAGCTTGGACCTAGCCCGCTCCTACGAGCAGTACTTC. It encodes CASSLDLARSYEQYF.